The 14 T cell receptor beta chains below were found in one sample sequenced in a study of CXCR3-negative and CXCR3-positive naive CD8 T cells. Carrying UMI labels, the TRB cDNA libraries were prepared through 5' RACE. TCRdb reprocessed the 5' RACE reads; each CDR3 protein has one entry and no DNA is given. This sample contains about 41,000 distinct CDR3 sequences. The sequenced sample consisted of naive CXCR3- CD8+ T cells from blood. The subset: CD45RO-CCR7+CD27+CD95- naive CD8+ T cells lacking CXCR3 (TNR3-). Receptor source: a human donor in good health. Some clones in this sample may be carry-over from other donors' samples.

The rearrangement links TRBV7-9 to TRBJ1-1. Germline values: CDR1 SEHNR, CDR2 FQNEAQ (reference sequence). This CDR3 has 12 amino acids. CDR3 in amino acids: CASRLMGTEAFF.

CDR3 residues: CASIGLEPVVTEAFF. This rearrangement joins TRBV7-9 to TRBJ1-1. The germline V gene has CDR1 SEHNR and CDR2 FQNEAQ (reference sequence). CDR3 length: 15 residues.

V is TRBV12-3 or TRBV12-4 and J is TRBJ2-7; TCRdb's assignment of TRBD1 cannot be checked, as there is no DNA. The CDR3 covers 13 residues. CDR3 in amino acids: CASRRGQGDRVDF.

The rearrangement links TRBV28 to TRBJ1-2. Germline V CDR1 and CDR2: MDHEN, SYDVKM. This CDR3 is built from 11 residues. The CDR3 loop is CASSSGALDTF.

This chain connects TRBV11-3 to TRBJ2-7; lacking DNA, the TRBD2 call made by TCRdb goes unchecked. CDR3 length: 14 residues. CDR1 is SGHNT, CDR2 YENEEA, per germline. The CDR3 reads CASSLVGRADEQYF.

J is TRBJ2-3 and V is TRBV29-1; TCRdb outputs TRBD1, but without DNA this stays unchecked. CDR3 length: 14 amino acids. Germline V CDR1 and CDR2: SQVTM, ANQGSEA. CDR3 amino acids: CSVERQGPRYTQYF.

The rearrangement joins TRBV29-1 to TRBJ2-7; TCRdb designates TRBD1, a call that cannot be tested without DNA. Germline V gives CDR1 SQVTM, CDR2 ANQGSEA. The CDR3 loop spans 11 amino acids. CDR3 sequence reads: CSVGDGYEQYF.

The J gene is TRBJ2-3, the V gene TRBV10-3; TCRdb's D gene call, TRBD2, goes unchecked for lack of DNA. Germline CDR1 ENHRY, CDR2 SYGVKD. The CDR3 runs to 18 residues. The CDR3 loop reads CAISESAGTSGMTDTQYF.

This chain connects TRBV7-2 to TRBJ2-7. Germline CDR1 and CDR2: SGHTA and FQGNSA. The length of the CDR3 is 13 residues. CDR3 residues: CASSSGPSYEQYF.

The chain uses TRBV20-1 and TRBJ1-5; TCRdb outputs TRBD1, but without DNA this stays unchecked. CDR1 DFQATT and CDR2 SNEGSKA come from the germline V gene (reference sequence). The CDR3 totals 12 residues. The CDR3 is CSASGGNQPQHF.

The J gene is TRBJ2-5, the V gene TRBV14. CDR1 is SGHDN, CDR2 FVKESK, per germline. The CDR3 sequence is 15 residues long. CDR3 residues: CASSQGPRRKETQYF.

The rearrangement links TRBV12-3 or TRBV12-4 to TRBJ1-1; the TCRdb D gene call, TRBD1, has no DNA to confirm it. The CDR3 sequence is 12 residues long. This CDR3 is CASSFWGPEAFF.

V is TRBV7-3 and J is TRBJ2-5; TCRdb's D call of TRBD1 is untestable without DNA. Germline assignment: CDR1 SGHTA and CDR2 FQGTGA. The CDR3 runs to 14 residues. CDR3 sequence reads: CASSLGPVGETQYF. The variable domain in full, with the rest retrieved from reference TRBV7-3 and TRBJ2-5, is GAGVSQTPSNKVTEKGKYVELRCDPISGHTALYWYRQSLGQGPEFLIYFQGTGAADDSGLPNDRFFAVRPEGSVSTLKIQRTERGDSAVYLCASSLGPVGETQYFGPGTRLLVL.

The V and J genes are TRBV7-3 and TRBJ2-7; TCRdb designates TRBD1, a call that cannot be tested without DNA. The CDR3 has 13 residues. Germline V gives CDR1 SGHTA, CDR2 FQGTGA. The CDR3 is CASSRGQGYEQYF.